One and the same sample provided the 3 T cell receptor beta chains below, sequenced in a study of OX40 agonist ivuxolimab in advanced cancers. Sequencing used immunoSEQ multiplex PCR; TCRdb keeps in-frame clones, though not all of them. Of tens of thousands of clones in the sample, about 80% were seen once. The source material was CD4+ or CD8+ T cells sorted from blood, sampled in a trial of the OX40 agonist ivuxolimab. These receptors all come from an adult with an advanced solid tumor such as melanoma, head and neck, liver or kidney cancer.

The chain employs TRBV18 and TRBJ2-5; D possibly uses TRBD1 or TRBD2 (5 bases each). Trimming stripped 3 bases from V and 2 bases from J, with 13 bases between. Germline assignment: CDR1 KGHSH and CDR2 LQKENI. The CDR3 extends over 15 amino acids. The CDR3 sequence is CASSPVQGPQETQYF. The CDR3, as DNA: TGTGCCAGCTCACCGGTGCAGGGACCACAAGAGACCCAGTACTTC.

The genes are TRBV10-3 and TRBJ2-5; D remains ambiguous. Near its end, the DNA agrees better with TRBJ2-7, so the J call may be wrong. The germline gives CDR1 ENHRY, CDR2 SYGVKD. The CDR3 has 11 residues. CDR3 bases: TGTGCCATCAGGGGGAACTACGAGCAGTACTTC. It yields the protein CAIRGNYEQYF.

This rearrangement joins TRBV6-1 to TRBJ1-1, with a tentative D call TRBD1 (5 bases). Germline CDR1 reads MNHNS; CDR2 reads SASEGT. This CDR3 region has 13 residues. V was pared by 6 bases and J by 0 bases, with 8 bases between. The CDR3 nucleotides read TGTGCCAGCAGCGTACAGGTGAACACTGAAGCTTTCTTT. It yields the protein CASSVQVNTEAFF.